This TCR beta chain was identified during a study of neurological immune-mediated disorders. General study points: Multiple sclerosis was found to have the least TCR clonal expansion, below healthy controls, and HTLV-1-associated myelopathy the most.

This CDR3 has 11 residues. CDR1 is MNHEY, CDR2 SVGAGI, per germline. The V end was cut by 2 bases, the J end by 5 bases, with 3 bases between. This clonotype showed up many times. Antigen: not known. Each TCR transcript was tagged with a 10-nucleotide random UMI during 5'RACE. MiXCR, run by TCRdb on the 5' RACE reads, gives a single entry per CDR3 protein. The sample lists about 41,000 distinct CDR3 sequences, roughly 15% occurring once. This chain uses TRBV6-5 with TRBJ2-5; D gene unclear. The sequence came from a woman aged 55-75 years with HTLV-1-associated myelopathy (HAM/TSP). The sample taken for sequencing was CD4+ T cells from blood. The CDR3 reads CASSYLETQYF. The CDR3 DNA reads as TGTGCCAGCAGTTACCTGGAGACCCAGTACTTC.